The 22 T cell receptor beta chains in this list originate from one sample, sequenced in a study of blood T cell repertoires in COVID-19. Sequenced by immunoSEQ multiplex PCR; TCRdb stores in-frame clones only, minus some. Among approximately 50,000 clones listed, 70% to 80% were seen once. Sample: peripheral blood. The receptors derive from a man between 65 and 79 years old with acute or convalescent COVID-19.

The rearrangement joins TRBV7-3 to TRBJ2-3, with TRBD1 identical over 8 bases. Germline lookup yields CDR1 SGHTA and CDR2 FQGTGA. V trimming: 5 bases; J trimming: 9 bases; junction bases outside the gene matches: 7. This CDR3 region has 13 residues. The CDR3 sequence is CASSMTGVGTQYF. Written as DNA, the CDR3 is TGTGCCAGCAGCATGACAGGGGTTGGGACGCAGTATTTT. Full variable domain (rest looked up from reference TRBV7-3 and TRBJ2-3): GAGVSQTPSNKVTEKGKYVELRCDPISGHTALYWYRQSLGQGPEFLIYFQGTGAADDSGLPNDRFFAVRPEGSVSTLKIQRTERGDSAVYLCASSMTGVGTQYFGPGTRLTVL.

V and J are TRBV6-5 and TRBJ1-1; D possibly corresponds to TRBD1 (5 bases). The germline V and J ends were trimmed by 6 bases and 5 bases, with 10 bases remaining between them. In germline, CDR1 is MNHEY, CDR2 SVGAGI. The CDR3 totals 12 residues. The CDR3 DNA reads as TGTGCCAGCAGCCGGGACTTGACTGAAGCTTTCTTT. Protein sequence: CASSRDLTEAFF.

J is TRBJ1-1 and V is TRBV5-4; D uncertain. Deletions cut 4 bases from V and 4 bases from J, with 14 bases between. CDR3 size: 14 residues. Looked up from germline, CDR1 is SGHNT and CDR2 is YYREEE (reference sequence). CDR3 sequence (DNA): TGTGCCAGCAGCGGGTGGAAAGGGAGCACTGAAGCTTTCTTT. Its translation: CASSGWKGSTEAFF.

This clone was seen a handful of times. The rearrangement joins TRBV7-2 to TRBJ2-3, with TRBD2 identical over 10 bases. CDR3 length equals 19 residues. Germline V gives CDR1 SGHTA, CDR2 FQGNSA. The junction had 12 bases not matched to a gene; V was cut back by 1 base and J by 2 bases. As DNA, the CDR3 is TGTGCCAGCAGCTTAGAATCTAGCGGGGGAGCTCTAGTCACAGATACGCAGTATTTT. This encodes CASSLESSGGALVTDTQYF. The full variable domain, with the rest looked up from reference TRBV7-2 and TRBJ2-3, is GAGVSQSPSNKVTEKGKDVELRCDPISGHTALYWYRQSLGQGLEFLIYFQGNSAPDKSGLPSDRFSAERTGGSVSTLTIQRTQQEDSAVYLCASSLESSGGALVTDTQYFGPGTRLTVL.

The chain carries TRBV19 and TRBJ1-5; D is possibly TRBD1 (5 bases). V was shortened by 3 bases and J by 0 bases, with 9 bases between the two germline ends. In germline, CDR1 is LNHDA, CDR2 SQIVND (reference sequence). The length of the CDR3 is 15 residues. CDR3 amino acids: CASSIGRDSNQPQHF. CDR3 nucleotide sequence: TGTGCCAGTAGTATCGGCAGGGATAGCAATCAGCCCCAGCATTTT.

This clone was detected a few times. CDR3 sequence: CASSLVDSNTEAFF. The CDR3 DNA reads as TGCGCCAGCAGCTTGGTGGACAGCAACACTGAAGCTTTCTTT. The chain recombines TRBV5-1 with TRBJ1-1, with a weak D call TRBD1 (6 bases). This CDR3 is 14 amino acids long. In germline, CDR1 is SGHRS, CDR2 YFSETQ. Trimming shortened V by 0 bases and J by 2 bases, and 8 bases separated the two germline ends.

The rearrangement uses TRBV7-3 and TRBJ2-2; 14 bases fit TRBD2. The CDR3 is made up of 18 amino acids. After removal of 5 bases from V and 2 bases from J, the junction contained 7 bases not matched to a gene. The V gene's germline CDR1 is SGHTA and CDR2 FQGTGA. The chain's CDR3 is CASSLSGTSGGNTGELFF. The CDR3 DNA reads TGTGCCAGCAGCCTTTCCGGGACTAGCGGGGGAAACACCGGGGAGCTGTTTTTT.

The chain recombines TRBV2 with TRBJ2-1; 9 nucleotides agree with TRBD2. J was trimmed by 5 bases and V by 6 bases; bases with no gene match: 8. The CDR3 is 15 amino acids. Germline V CDR1 and CDR2: SNHLY, FYNNEI. CDR3 nucleotides: TGTGCCAGCAGCCCGTCGGGACTAGCAGACAATGAGCAGTTCTTC. It translates to CASSPSGLADNEQFF. Full variable domain (outside the CDR3, taken from reference TRBV2 and TRBJ2-1): EPEVTQTPSHQVTQMGQEVILRCVPISNHLYFYWYRQILGQKVEFLVSFYNNEISEKSEIFDDQFSVERPDGSNFTLKIRSTKLEDSAMYFCASSPSGLADNEQFFGPGTRLTVL.

This clone was detected ten times or more. The rearrangement links TRBV9 to TRBJ1-2; D ambiguous. This CDR3 comprises 16 residues. V was cut by 0 bases and J by 8 bases, with 20 bases left in between. From germline, CDR1 is SGDLS and CDR2 YYNGEE. As DNA, the CDR3 is TGTGCCAGCAGCGTAGGATCCCGGGGAGGATTGACGGGCTACACCTTC. The encoded protein is CASSVGSRGGLTGYTF. Based on the CDR3 plus reference TRBV9 and TRBJ1-2, the full variable domain is DSGVTQTPKHLITATGQRVTLRCSPRSGDLSVYWYQQSLDQGLQFLIQYYNGEERAKGNILERFSAQQFPDLHSELNLSSLELGDSALYFCASSVGSRGGLTGYTFGSGTRLTVV.

The gene calls are TRBV19 and TRBJ1-2; TRBD1 agrees at 7 bases. The CDR3 totals 14 residues. Per the germline V gene, CDR1 is LNHDA and CDR2 is SQIVND (reference sequence). Trimming at V came to 5 bases and at J to 3 bases, leaving 6 bases not matched to a gene. CDR3 sequence (DNA): TGTGCCAGTAGTGCACAGGGGTCGGACTATGGCTACACCTTC. It translates to CASSAQGSDYGYTF.

This clone was counted a few times. The chain couples TRBV7-6 to TRBJ2-1; 11 nucleotides line up with TRBD2. V trimming: 0 bases; J trimming: 8 bases; junction bases outside the gene matches: 6. The CDR3 is 16 amino acids. Germline V gives CDR1 SGHVS, CDR2 FNYEAQ. CDR3 DNA: TGTGCCAGCAGCTTAGCAACTAGCGGGAGTAGCCATGAGCAGTTCTTC. This encodes CASSLATSGSSHEQFF.

This clone occurred once. The same CDR3 can be traced to other DNA sequences in this sample. The chain couples TRBV30 to TRBJ2-5; unclear D gene. Germline-derived CDR1 and CDR2 are GTSNPN and SVGIG (reference sequence). The CDR3 totals 10 residues. Trimming left V 3 bases short and J 5 bases short, with 4 bases between. This CDR3 is CAWSRETQYF. CDR3 bases: TGTGCCTGGAGCAGGGAGACCCAGTACTTC. Combining the CDR3 with reference TRBV30 and TRBJ2-5 gives the whole variable domain SQTIHQWPATLVQPVGSPLSLECTVEGTSNPNLYWYRQAAGRGLQLLFYSVGIGQISSEVPQNLSASRPQDRQFILSSKKLLLSDSGFYLCAWSRETQYFGPGTRLLVL.

J is TRBJ2-1 and V is TRBV6-2 or TRBV6-3; 7 positions match TRBD2. The length of the CDR3 is 15 residues. V lost 4 bases, J lost 8 bases, and 11 bases stayed unmatched. CDR1 and CDR2 from the germline V gene are MNHEY and SVGEGT. The CDR3 loop reads CASSSLSGERDEQFF. The CDR3 bases are TGTGCCAGCAGTTCTCTAAGCGGGGAGCGGGATGAGCAGTTCTTC.

The chain employs TRBV27 and TRBJ1-6, with a weak D call TRBD1 (5 bases). Looked up from germline, CDR1 is MNHEY and CDR2 is SMNVEV (reference sequence). The germline V and J ends were trimmed by 3 bases and 9 bases, with 15 bases remaining between them. The CDR3 spans 15 residues. DNA for the CDR3: TGTGCCAGCAGTTTGGAGGGCAGGGCGGGTTCACCCCTCCACTTT. This gives the protein CASSLEGRAGSPLHF.

The rearrangement links TRBV7-6 to TRBJ2-7; D is possibly TRBD1 (6 bases). The ends were cut back, 5 bases at V and 3 bases at J, with 20 bases in the middle. Per germline, CDR1 SGHVS and CDR2 FNYEAQ. This CDR3 comprises 16 residues. The CDR3 nucleotides read TGTGCCAGCAGCCCAGGGGTCGCGGGCCCTCGCTACGAGCAGTACTTC. As protein: CASSPGVAGPRYEQYF. Together with reference TRBV7-6 and TRBJ2-7, the CDR3 gives the full variable domain: GAGVSQSPRYKVTKRGQDVALRCDPISGHVSLYWYRQALGQGPEFLTYFNYEAQQDKSGLPNDRFSAERPEGSISTLTIQRTEQRDSAMYRCASSPGVAGPRYEQYFGPGTRLTVT.

The rearrangement joins TRBV5-5 to TRBJ1-1, with D hard to call. CDR1 SGHKS and CDR2 YYEKEE come from the germline V gene (reference sequence). Trimming removed 9 bases from V and 0 bases from J, with 12 bases in between. This CDR3 contains 13 residues. The CDR3 protein is CATWRDMNTEAFF. DNA of the CDR3: TGTGCCACCTGGCGGGATATGAACACTGAAGCTTTCTTT.

The rearrangement joins TRBV20-1 to TRBJ2-5; TRBD1 agrees at 8 bases. CDR1 and CDR2 from the germline V gene are DFQATT and SNEGSKA (reference sequence). CDR3 length equals 11 residues. V was clipped by 5 bases and J by 5 bases; unmatched bases: 1. CDR3 amino acids: CSAQGAETQYF. Here the CDR3 DNA reads TGCAGTGCTCAGGGGGCGGAGACCCAGTACTTC.

The chain combines TRBV4-1 with TRBJ2-5, with D uncertain. The CDR3 is made up of 15 amino acids. Trimming took off 1 base at V and 4 bases at J, with 13 bases between the two ends. The germline V gene has CDR1 MGHRA and CDR2 YSYEKL. CDR3 loop: CASSQGGVRVETQYF. For the CDR3, the DNA is TGCGCCAGCAGCCAAGGAGGAGTCCGCGTAGAGACCCAGTACTTC.

The chain links TRBV24-1 to TRBJ2-1; TRBD1 agrees at 8 bases. The CDR3 totals 13 residues. Germline V gene data show CDR1 as KGHDR and CDR2 as SFDVKD. The V segment lost 6 bases and the J segment 10 bases; nucleotides outside the gene matches: 7. The CDR3 bases are TGTGCCACCAGTCTGACAGGGGTCAGGGAGCAGTTCTTC. This codes for CATSLTGVREQFF.

This chain uses TRBV28 with TRBJ1-2; TRBD1 is a possible D gene (6 bases). CDR1 MDHEN and CDR2 SYDVKM come from the germline V gene. Deletions cut 7 bases from V and 1 base from J, with 19 bases between. This CDR3 contains 16 residues. The CDR3 here is CASKGAEGGINYGYTF. In DNA form, the CDR3 reads TGTGCCAGCAAAGGTGCAGAAGGGGGAATTAACTATGGCTACACCTTC.

This rearrangement joins TRBV12-3 or TRBV12-4 to TRBJ2-5, with D possibly TRBD2 on 5 matching bases. Deletions cut 6 bases from V and 4 bases from J, with 12 bases between. The CDR3 length is 13 residues. CDR3 sequence: CASRIGGSETQYF. The CDR3 DNA reads as TGTGCCAGCAGAATTGGAGGATCAGAGACCCAGTACTTC.

The chain has TRBV5-4 and TRBJ1-1; TRBD1 is a possible D gene (6 bases). This CDR3 is built from 15 residues. V lost 3 bases and J lost 0, with 12 bases in between. The germline V gene encodes CDR1 SGHNT and CDR2 YYREEE (reference sequence). The CDR3 spells CASSSFQGMNTEAFF. The CDR3 DNA sequence: TGTGCCAGCAGCTCTTTCCAGGGGATGAACACTGAAGCTTTCTTT.